The 32 T cell receptor beta chains given below trace back to one sample, sequenced in a study of T-cell memory formation after mild COVID-19. TCRdb recomputed calls from the 5' RACE reads with MiXCR, one row per CDR3 protein. The sample has about 430,000 distinct CDR3 sequences, roughly 18% seen once. The sample taken for sequencing was PBMCs or a T cell subset sorted from them (not recorded which). The receptor source for this set is a man between 18 and 35 years old who had mild COVID-19 (a few samples of this study predate the infection). Cell type and time point are not known.

The chain employs TRBV3-1 and TRBJ2-5, with D possibly matching TRBD1 (5 bases). The germline V and J ends were trimmed by 1 base and 2 bases, with 5 bases remaining between them. The CDR3 runs to 13 residues. Germline V gene sequence: CDR1 LGHDT, CDR2 YNNKEL (reference sequence). Written as DNA, the CDR3 is TGTGCCAGCAGCCAAGGGACACAAGAGACCCAGTACTTC. Translating it yields CASSQGTQETQYF.

The genes are TRBV7-2 and TRBJ2-3; D possibly corresponds to TRBD2 (6 bases). V was pared by 4 bases and J by 6 bases, with 17 bases between. Germline V gives CDR1 SGHTA, CDR2 FQGNSA. This CDR3 spans 15 amino acids. CDR3 in DNA: TGTGCCAGCAGCTATCGGGGGACTGGGTATGATACGCAGTATTTT. It codes for CASSYRGTGYDTQYF.

This clonotype turned up a few times. This chain joins TRBV5-6 and TRBJ2-1; D is unclear. The CDR3 has 11 amino acids. The germline CDR1 and CDR2 sequences are SGHDT and YYEEEE. V lost 2 bases and J lost 10, with 7 bases in between. CDR3 in amino acids: CASSFSAEQFF. The CDR3 DNA follows: TGTGCCAGCAGCTTCTCAGCCGAGCAGTTCTTC.

This clonotype showed up just a few times. The chain uses TRBV28 and TRBJ2-4; the D is unclear. Germline CDR1 MDHEN, CDR2 SYDVKM. The V end was cut by 7 bases, the J end by 3 bases, with 10 bases between. This CDR3 contains 13 residues. CDR3 nucleotides: TGTGCCAGCAACGGGTTTAGCAAAAACATTCAGTACTTC. Translation: CASNGFSKNIQYF.

The chain uses TRBV3-1 and TRBJ1-2; 9 bases map to TRBD1. Looked up from germline, CDR1 is LGHDT and CDR2 is YNNKEL (reference sequence). J gave up 5 bases and V 2 bases, and 3 bases lay outside the gene matches. This CDR3 contains 14 residues. DNA for the CDR3: TGTGCCAGCAGCCAATTGGGGACAGGGTATGGCTACACCTTC. Translated: CASSQLGTGYGYTF.

The chain carries TRBV7-9 and TRBJ1-2; D remains unclear. This CDR3 contains 13 residues. Trimming took off 3 bases at V and 4 bases at J, with 9 bases between the two ends. The V gene's germline CDR1 is SEHNR and CDR2 FQNEAQ (reference sequence). CDR3 nucleotide sequence: TGTGCCAGCAGCTTTACCACCCTCTATGGCTACACCTTC. It encodes CASSFTTLYGYTF.

The chain has TRBV7-9 and TRBJ1-2; D is undetermined. The V end lost 4 bases, the J end lost 2 bases, and 8 bases lay between the germline ends. CDR1 SEHNR and CDR2 FQNEAQ come from the germline V gene (reference sequence). CDR3 length equals 13 residues. The CDR3 is CASSYDQNYGYTF. In nucleotides, the CDR3 is TGTGCCAGCAGCTACGACCAGAACTATGGCTACACCTTC.

In this sample, this clonotype turned up many times. This sequence joins TRBV7-2 and TRBJ2-7; possibly TRBD1 for D (5 bases). The germline gives CDR1 SGHTA, CDR2 FQGNSA. The germline V and J ends were trimmed by 3 bases and 4 bases, with 10 bases remaining between them. This CDR3 contains 13 residues. The CDR3 loop is CASSFQGLYEQYF. CDR3 coding DNA: TGTGCCAGCAGCTTCCAGGGTTTGTACGAGCAGTACTTC.

The V gene is TRBV27, the J gene TRBJ1-1, with 7 bases lining up with TRBD1. V lost 6 bases to trimming and J lost 1 base; unmatched junction nucleotides: 5. Germline V gene lookup returns CDR1 MNHEY and CDR2 SMNVEV (reference sequence). The CDR3 has 14 amino acids. The CDR3 DNA reads as TGTGCCAGCAGAGACAGGGTACGGAACACTGAAGCTTTCTTT. As protein: CASRDRVRNTEAFF.

This rearrangement joins TRBV7-3 to TRBJ1-1, with a weak D call TRBD1 (6 bases). This CDR3 has 15 amino acids. Germline V gene sequence: CDR1 SGHTA, CDR2 FQGTGA. Trimming cost V 3 bases and J 0 bases, with 11 bases left between them. Here the CDR3 reads CASSFSGHLNTEAFF. Written as DNA, the CDR3 is TGTGCCAGCAGCTTTTCGGGACACTTGAACACTGAAGCTTTCTTT.

This clonotype was picked up a small number of times. The chain uses TRBV12-3 or TRBV12-4 and TRBJ2-3; TRBD2 is a possible D gene (5 bases). This CDR3 comprises 15 residues. Trimming removed 7 bases at V and 1 base at J, with 15 bases between. DNA of the CDR3: TGTGCCAGCACCCTGAGGAGGCGGGGCACAGATACGCAGTATTTT. It yields the protein CASTLRRRGTDTQYF.

This clonotype was seen more than once but under ten times. This rearrangement joins TRBV7-2 to TRBJ2-1; 8 positions match TRBD1. Germline V gene sequence: CDR1 SGHTA, CDR2 FQGNSA. CDR3 length: 15 residues. V shed 3 bases, J shed 4 bases, and the junction held 5 bases outside the gene matches. Written as DNA, the CDR3 is TGTGCCAGCAGCTTCGGGACAGGTGCATACAATGAGCAGTTCTTC. Its protein is CASSFGTGAYNEQFF.

This clonotype showed up just a few times. V gene TRBV18 combines with J gene TRBJ1-1; 7 positions agree with TRBD1. From germline, CDR1 is KGHSH and CDR2 LQKENI. This CDR3 comprises 15 residues. J gave up 4 bases and V 1 base, and 6 bases lay outside the gene matches. The chain's CDR3 is CASSPQTGHSTEAFF. The CDR3 region has the DNA TGTGCCAGCTCACCACAGACAGGGCACAGCACTGAAGCTTTCTTT.

This clonotype was observed a few times. The gene calls are TRBV5-1 and TRBJ1-4; 8 positions match TRBD1. In germline, CDR1 is SGHRS, CDR2 YFSETQ. The ends lost 3 bases at V and 4 bases at J; junction bases unmatched: 5. The CDR3 runs 15 residues. In nucleotides, the CDR3 is TGCGCCAGCAGCTCCAGGGGGCCGGGTAATGAAAAACTGTTTTTT. This translates into CASSSRGPGNEKLFF.

This rearrangement joins TRBV7-9 to TRBJ1-6, with TRBD1 identical over 11 bases. The V gene's germline CDR1 is SEHNR and CDR2 FQNEAQ (reference sequence). The CDR3 is 18 amino acids. V shed 5 bases, J shed 2 bases, and the junction held 8 bases outside the gene matches. CDR3 sequence reads: CASSPTGTGGTYNSPLHF. CDR3 in DNA: TGTGCCAGCAGCCCAACCGGGACAGGGGGAACCTATAATTCACCCCTCCACTTT.

This clonotype was counted many times. The chain carries TRBV5-6 and TRBJ2-5; D is unclear. This CDR3 region has 14 residues. Germline CDR1 is SGHDT and CDR2 is YYEEEE. Between the trimmed V and J ends, which lost 3 bases and 1 base, there was a span of 10 bases. CDR3 protein: CASSSGPFQETQYF. As DNA, the CDR3 is TGTGCCAGCAGCTCCGGACCCTTCCAAGAGACCCAGTACTTC.

A few counts support this clonotype. The V and J genes are TRBV5-1 and TRBJ2-2; 8 nucleotides agree with TRBD1. The V and J ends lost 4 bases and 7 bases, in that order; junction bases with no gene match: 9. CDR3 length equals 15 residues. From germline, CDR1 is SGHRS and CDR2 YFSETQ. The CDR3 is CASSPGTGGGGELFF. In DNA form, the CDR3 reads TGCGCCAGCAGCCCGGGGACAGGTGGAGGCGGGGAGCTGTTTTTT.

In this sample, this clonotype turned up a few times. The J gene is TRBJ1-4, the V gene TRBV9, with D uncertain. Per the germline V gene, CDR1 is SGDLS and CDR2 is YYNGEE. V gave up 2 bases and J gave up 0 bases, with 5 bases separating them. This CDR3 has 14 amino acids. The CDR3 DNA follows: TGTGCCAGCAGCGTCGGTACAACTAATGAAAAACTGTTTTTT. As protein: CASSVGTTNEKLFF. Full variable domain (outside the CDR3, taken from reference TRBV9 and TRBJ1-4): DSGVTQTPKHLITATGQRVTLRCSPRSGDLSVYWYQQSLDQGLQFLIQYYNGEERAKGNILERFSAQQFPDLHSELNLSSLELGDSALYFCASSVGTTNEKLFFGSGTQLSVL.

Only a few counts were recorded for this clonotype. This chain connects TRBV5-1 to TRBJ1-2; 7 bases match TRBD1. The CDR3 extends over 14 amino acids. Germline V gives CDR1 SGHRS, CDR2 YFSETQ. Trimming cost V 0 bases and J 7 bases; bases outside gene matches: 6. Written as DNA, the CDR3 is TGCGCCAGCAGCTTGGAACAGGGGTCAACTGGCTACACCTTC. It specifies CASSLEQGSTGYTF.

This chain joins TRBV21-1 and TRBJ2-3; the table's D call TRBD1 went unverified against the DNA. TRBV21-1 is an annotated pseudogene. There are 14 residues in the CDR3. The CDR3 nucleotides are TGTGCCAGCAATTCCGGGGAGAGCACAGATACGCAGTATTTT. Protein: CASNSGESTDTQYF.

The J gene is TRBJ1-5, the V gene TRBV29-1; D is possibly TRBD1 (5 bases). CDR3 length: 14 residues. The V end lost 4 bases, the J end lost 2 bases, and 12 bases lay between the germline ends. CDR1 is SQVTM and CDR2 is ANQGSEA in the germline V gene. The CDR3 loop reads CSVGWGYGNQPQHF. The CDR3 DNA reads as TGCAGCGTTGGCTGGGGGTATGGCAATCAGCCCCAGCATTTT.

This clonotype was counted a few times. The CDR3 nucleotides are TGCGCCAGCAGCTTGGCCCTATTAGGCGGCACTGAAGCTTTCTTT. The encoded protein is CASSLALLGGTEAFF. The V call is TRBV5-1, the J call TRBJ1-1; no clear D gene. Deletions cut 0 bases from V and 4 bases from J, with 13 bases between. The CDR3 covers 15 residues. The germline V gene has CDR1 SGHRS and CDR2 YFSETQ.

CDR3 sequence reads: CASSYSQNRSYEQYV. For the CDR3, the DNA is TGTGCCAGCAGTTACTCGCAGAACAGGTCCTACGAGCAGTACGTC. This rearrangement joins TRBV6-2 or TRBV6-3 to TRBJ2-7, with TRBD1 as a possible D gene (5 bases). CDR3 length: 15 residues. The germline V gene encodes CDR1 MNHEY and CDR2 SVGEGT. Trimming cost V 0 bases and J 1 base, with 10 bases left between them.

The chain links TRBV7-2 to TRBJ2-2; perhaps TRBD2 as D (6 bases). In germline, CDR1 is SGHTA, CDR2 FQGNSA. V was cut by 5 bases and J by 4 bases, with 14 bases left in between. This CDR3 has 15 amino acids. The CDR3 region has the DNA TGTGCCAGCAGCCCCCCGGGACTCCGCACCGGGGAGCTGTTTTTT. The encoded protein is CASSPPGLRTGELFF. Drawing the rest from reference TRBV7-2 and TRBJ2-2, the complete variable domain is GAGVSQSPSNKVTEKGKDVELRCDPISGHTALYWYRQSLGQGLEFLIYFQGNSAPDKSGLPSDRFSAERTGGSVSTLTIQRTQQEDSAVYLCASSPPGLRTGELFFGEGSRLTVL.

This clonotype was counted between two and nine times. The CDR3 reads CASSLQSPQGGETQYF. For the CDR3, the DNA is TGTGCCAGCAGCTTACAAAGCCCACAGGGGGGAGAGACCCAGTACTTC. This sequence joins TRBV7-2 and TRBJ2-5; 8 nucleotides align to TRBD1. J gave up 4 bases and V 2 bases, and 9 bases lay outside the gene matches. This CDR3 is 16 amino acids long. From germline, CDR1 is SGHTA and CDR2 FQGNSA.

This clonotype was detected a few times. The rearrangement links TRBV5-6 to TRBJ1-1, with 8 bases aligning to TRBD1. Trimming cost V 4 bases and J 0 bases; bases outside gene matches: 11. CDR3 length: 17 residues. Germline V gene sequence: CDR1 SGHDT, CDR2 YYEEEE. The CDR3 protein is CASSLIPGQVMNTEAFF. The CDR3 coding sequence is TGTGCCAGCAGCCTTATCCCGGGACAGGTGATGAACACTGAAGCTTTCTTT.

In this sample, this clonotype turned up a few times. The V and J genes are TRBV7-2 and TRBJ2-3, with 7 positions matching TRBD2. Germline-derived CDR1 and CDR2 are SGHTA and FQGNSA. The trim removed 3 bases at V and 4 bases at J, leaving 7 bases unmatched. The length of the CDR3 is 15 residues. The CDR3 region is CASSFGGGEADTQYF. DNA of the CDR3: TGTGCCAGCAGCTTTGGTGGGGGGGAAGCAGATACGCAGTATTTT.

Only a few counts were recorded for this clonotype. The chain has TRBV11-2 and TRBJ2-4; 7 bases line up with TRBD2. Trimming removed 4 bases from V and 0 bases from J; junction bases left unmatched: 6. This CDR3 region has 16 residues. Germline CDR1 reads SGHAT; CDR2 reads FQNNGV. CDR3 residues: CASSWGGIVAKNIQYF. The DNA for the CDR3 is TGTGCCAGCAGCTGGGGGGGTATAGTAGCCAAAAACATTCAGTACTTC. Together with reference TRBV11-2 and TRBJ2-4, the CDR3 gives the full variable domain: EAGVAQSPRYKIIEKRQSVAFWCNPISGHATLYWYQQILGQGPKLLIQFQNNGVVDDSQLPKDRFSAERLKGVDSTLKIQPAKLEDSAVYLCASSWGGIVAKNIQYFGAGTRLSVL.

The rearrangement uses TRBV25-1 and TRBJ2-2; D is uncertain. Germline CDR1 and CDR2: MGHDK and SYGVNS. The CDR3 sequence is 13 residues long. Trimming shortened V by 5 bases and J by 5 bases, and 9 bases separated the two germline ends. DNA for the CDR3: TGTGCCAGCAGTTCTGCCCAGACCGGGGAGCTGTTTTTT. This translates into CASSSAQTGELFF.

In its sample, this clonotype was seen a few times. The chain uses TRBV14 and TRBJ2-7, with D possibly being TRBD2 (7 bases). The CDR3 extends over 14 amino acids. V was pared by 4 bases and J by 2 bases, with 12 bases between. Germline CDR1 reads SGHDN; CDR2 reads FVKESK. The CDR3 reads CASSPGGPAYEQYF. The CDR3 DNA reads as TGTGCCAGCAGCCCCGGGGGGCCAGCCTACGAGCAGTACTTC. The full variable domain, completed using reference TRBV14 and TRBJ2-7, is EAGVTQFPSHSVIEKGQTVTLRCDPISGHDNLYWYRRVMGKEIKFLLHFVKESKQDESGMPNNRFLAERTGGTYSTLKVQPAELEDSGVYFCASSPGGPAYEQYFGPGTRLTVT.

The chain has TRBV19 and TRBJ2-3; D uncertain. Trimming took off 0 bases at V and 0 bases at J, with 4 bases between the two ends. Germline CDR1 LNHDA, CDR2 SQIVND (reference sequence). The CDR3 consists of 14 residues. CDR3 coding DNA: TGTGCCAGTAGTATAGACCAGAGCACAGATACGCAGTATTTT. Translating it yields CASSIDQSTDTQYF. Together with reference TRBV19 and TRBJ2-3, the CDR3 gives the full variable domain: DGGITQSPKYLFRKEGQNVTLSCEQNLNHDAMYWYRQDPGQGLRLIYYSQIVNDFQKGDIAEGYSVSREKKESFPLTVTSAQKNPTAFYLCASSIDQSTDTQYFGPGTRLTVL.

J is TRBJ2-5 and V is TRBV11-3; D not certain. The V gene lost 1 base and the J gene lost 9 bases, with 12 bases spanning the gap. Germline V gene data show CDR1 as SGHNT and CDR2 as YENEEA. The CDR3 is made up of 13 amino acids. CDR3 nucleotide sequence: TGTGCCAGCAGCTTAGGCGAAGGTTGGGCCCAGTACTTC. Translating gives CASSLGEGWAQYF.